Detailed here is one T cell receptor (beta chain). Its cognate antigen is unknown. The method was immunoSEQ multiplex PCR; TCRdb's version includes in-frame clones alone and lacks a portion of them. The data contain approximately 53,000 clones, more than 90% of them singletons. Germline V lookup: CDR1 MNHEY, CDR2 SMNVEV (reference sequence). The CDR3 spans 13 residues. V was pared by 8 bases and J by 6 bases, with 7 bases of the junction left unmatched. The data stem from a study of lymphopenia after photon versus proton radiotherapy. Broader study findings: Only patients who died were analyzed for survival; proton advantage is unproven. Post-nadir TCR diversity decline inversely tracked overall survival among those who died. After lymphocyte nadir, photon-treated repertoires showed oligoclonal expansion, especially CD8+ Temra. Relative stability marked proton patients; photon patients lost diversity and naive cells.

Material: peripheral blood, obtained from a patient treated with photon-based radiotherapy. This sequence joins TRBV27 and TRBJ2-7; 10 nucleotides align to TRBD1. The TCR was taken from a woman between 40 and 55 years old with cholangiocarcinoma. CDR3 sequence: CASGDRGGREQYF. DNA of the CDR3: TGTGCCAGCGGGGACAGGGGAGGCCGCGAGCAGTACTTC.